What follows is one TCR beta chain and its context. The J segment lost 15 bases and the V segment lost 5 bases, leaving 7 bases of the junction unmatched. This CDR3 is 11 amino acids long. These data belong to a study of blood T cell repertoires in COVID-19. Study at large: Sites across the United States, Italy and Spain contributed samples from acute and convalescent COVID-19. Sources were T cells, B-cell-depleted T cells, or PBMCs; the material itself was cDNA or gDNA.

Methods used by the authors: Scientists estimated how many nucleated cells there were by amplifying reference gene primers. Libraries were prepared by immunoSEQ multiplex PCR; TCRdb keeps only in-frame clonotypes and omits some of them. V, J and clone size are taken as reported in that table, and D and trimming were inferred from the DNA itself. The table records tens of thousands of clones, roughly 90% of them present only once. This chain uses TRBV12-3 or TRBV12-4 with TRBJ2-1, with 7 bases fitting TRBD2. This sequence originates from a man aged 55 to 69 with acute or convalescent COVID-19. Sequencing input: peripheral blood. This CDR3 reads CASSIRGSRFF. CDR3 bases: TGTGCCAGCAGTATCCGCGGGAGTCGGTTCTTC.